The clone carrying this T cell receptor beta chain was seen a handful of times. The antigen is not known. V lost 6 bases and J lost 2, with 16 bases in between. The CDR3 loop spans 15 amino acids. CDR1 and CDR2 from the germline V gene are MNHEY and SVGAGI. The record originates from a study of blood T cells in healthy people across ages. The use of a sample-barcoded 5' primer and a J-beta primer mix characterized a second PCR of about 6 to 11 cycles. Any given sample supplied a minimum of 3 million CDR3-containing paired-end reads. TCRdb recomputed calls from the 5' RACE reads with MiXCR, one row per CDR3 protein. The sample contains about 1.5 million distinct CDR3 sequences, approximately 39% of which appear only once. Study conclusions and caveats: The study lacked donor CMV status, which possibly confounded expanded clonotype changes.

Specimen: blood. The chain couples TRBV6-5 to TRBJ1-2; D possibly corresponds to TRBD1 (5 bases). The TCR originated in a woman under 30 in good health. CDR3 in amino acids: CASSPDNGANYGYTF. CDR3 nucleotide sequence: TGTGCCAGCAGCCCCGATAATGGGGCCAACTATGGCTACACCTTC.